Listed below are T cell receptor beta chains from one sample, sequenced in a study of radiotherapy plus CTLA-4 blockade in lung cancer. Libraries were prepared by immunoSEQ multiplex PCR; TCRdb keeps only in-frame clonotypes and omits some of them. In the table there are some 37,000 clones, approximately 72% of which are singletons. This sample comprised peripheral blood, obtained from a patient treated with radiotherapy plus ipilimumab. The receptors here all came from a human donor with non-small cell lung cancer who had stable disease on radiotherapy plus ipilimumab. Each CDR3 is given with its conserved first and last residue. Each record gives: clone size, J gene, D gene, V gene, CDR3 protein, CDR3 DNA. A D gene is named only where the DNA matches it firmly. Size values are once, few and many counts, or a class for expanded clones, and some rows have none.

size: -
J: TRBJ2-6
D: TRBD1
V: TRBV10-3
CDR3: CAISGGQTGANVLTF
DNA: TGTGCCATCAGTGGGGGACAGACTGGGGCCAACGTCCTGACTTTC

size: -
J: TRBJ1-1
D: -
V: TRBV15
CDR3: CATSASGGSGTEAFF
DNA: TGTGCCACCAGCGCTTCGGGGGGGTCTGGCACTGAAGCTTTCTTT

size: -
J: TRBJ2-1
D: -
V: TRBV5-6
CDR3: CASSRGQTGYNEQFF
DNA: TGTGCCAGCAGCCGGGGGCAGACAGGGTACAATGAGCAGTTCTTC

size: -
J: TRBJ1-1
D: -
V: TRBV5-5
CDR3: CASSLGQARTEAFF
DNA: TGTGCCAGCAGCTTGGGACAGGCTAGGACTGAAGCTTTCTTT

size: -
J: TRBJ1-2
D: TRBD1
V: TRBV19
CDR3: CASSSSTGANYGYTF
DNA: TGTGCCAGTAGTTCCTCGACAGGGGCTAACTATGGCTACACCTTC

size: -
J: TRBJ1-4
D: -
V: TRBV30
CDR3: CAWSVPFATNEKLFF
DNA: TGTGCCTGGAGTGTTCCCTTTGCAACTAATGAAAAACTGTTTTTT

size: -
J: TRBJ1-1
D: -
V: TRBV27
CDR3: CASKPGTGGNTEAFF
DNA: TGTGCCAGCAAACCAGGGACCGGGGGAAACACTGAAGCTTTCTTT

size: few
J: TRBJ1-4
D: -
V: TRBV5-1
CDR3: CASSFGTQPAAEKLFF
DNA: TGCGCCAGCAGCTTTGGAACCCAACCGGCGGCTGAAAAACTGTTTTTT

size: -
J: TRBJ2-6
D: -
V: TRBV19
CDR3: CASSPSSGQGANVLTF
DNA: TGTGCCAGTAGTCCTTCTAGTGGACAGGGGGCCAACGTCCTGACTTTC

size: -
J: TRBJ1-4
D: -
V: TRBV19
CDR3: CASSPPATNEKLFF
DNA: TGTGCCAGTAGTCCCCCAGCAACTAATGAAAAACTGTTTTTT

size: -
J: TRBJ1-1
D: TRBD1
V: TRBV30
CDR3: CAWSVGQANTEAFF
DNA: TGTGCCTGGAGTGTAGGACAGGCGAACACTGAAGCTTTCTTT

size: -
J: TRBJ2-1
D: TRBD1
V: TRBV4-1
CDR3: CASSQTGQIRDEQFF
DNA: TGCGCCAGCAGCCAAACGGGACAGATAAGGGATGAGCAGTTCTTC

size: few
J: TRBJ1-5
D: -
V: TRBV5-6
CDR3: CASSLGLSQPQHF
DNA: TGTGCCAGCAGCTTGGGACTCAGTCAGCCCCAGCATTTT

size: -
J: TRBJ2-1
D: -
V: TRBV7-7
CDR3: CASSLARGSNEQFF
DNA: TGTGCCAGCAGCTTAGCTCGTGGGAGCAATGAGCAGTTCTTC

size: -
J: TRBJ1-2
D: -
V: TRBV4-2
CDR3: CASSQGVGVGYGYTF
DNA: TGTGCCAGCAGCCAAGGGGTAGGGGTTGGCTATGGCTACACCTTC

size: -
J: TRBJ1-2
D: -
V: TRBV2
CDR3: CANSEQNYGYTF
DNA: TGTGCCAACAGTGAACAGAACTATGGCTACACCTTC

size: -
J: TRBJ2-2
D: TRBD2
V: TRBV19
CDR3: CASSLEGGTGELFF
DNA: TGTGCCAGTAGTTTGGAGGGAGGGACCGGGGAGCTGTTTTTT

size: -
J: TRBJ1-5
D: -
V: TRBV2
CDR3: CASSESGDSNQPQHF
DNA: TGTGCCAGCAGTGAGAGTGGAGATAGCAATCAGCCCCAGCATTTT

size: -
J: TRBJ2-7
D: TRBD2
V: TRBV4-1
CDR3: CASSQDRLAGKHEQYF
DNA: TGCGCCAGCAGCCAAGATCGACTAGCGGGGAAGCACGAGCAGTACTTC

size: once
J: TRBJ1-1
D: -
V: TRBV11-1
CDR3: CASSLQGDTEAFF
DNA: TGTGCCAGCAGCTTACAGGGCGACACTGAAGCTTTCTTT

size: -
J: TRBJ1-1
D: TRBD1
V: TRBV11-3
CDR3: CASSPGGAGQIEAFF
DNA: TGTGCCAGCAGCCCCGGAGGGGCGGGACAGATTGAAGCTTTCTTT

size: -
J: TRBJ2-3
D: -
V: TRBV2
CDR3: CASIVSTDTQYF
DNA: TGTGCCAGCATCGTCAGCACAGATACGCAGTATTTT

size: -
J: TRBJ1-2
D: -
V: TRBV4-3
CDR3: CASSQNRELNYGYTF
DNA: TGCGCCAGCAGCCAAAACAGGGAACTCAACTATGGCTACACCTTC

size: -
J: TRBJ1-2
D: -
V: TRBV7-2
CDR3: CASSLQGLDGYTF
DNA: TGTGCCAGCAGCTTACAGGGGCTTGATGGCTACACCTTC

size: few
J: TRBJ1-1
D: -
V: TRBV30
CDR3: CAWSSGTEAFF
DNA: TGTGCCTGGAGTTCGGGCACTGAAGCTTTCTTT

size: -
J: TRBJ2-7
D: -
V: TRBV2
CDR3: CASDGQLGSSYEQYF
DNA: TGTGCCAGCGACGGGCAGCTTGGGAGCTCCTACGAGCAGTACTTC

size: -
J: TRBJ2-2
D: -
V: TRBV6-1
CDR3: CASSYQGSGELFF
DNA: TGTGCCAGCAGTTATCAGGGCTCCGGGGAGCTGTTTTTT

size: -
J: TRBJ1-1
D: -
V: TRBV29-1
CDR3: CSTQSLGVTEAFF
DNA: TGCAGCACTCAAAGCCTAGGGGTCACTGAAGCTTTCTTT

size: -
J: TRBJ1-2
D: TRBD1
V: TRBV7-3
CDR3: CASSLTGATGQDYGYTF
DNA: TGTGCCAGCAGCTTAACGGGGGCCACGGGACAGGACTATGGCTACACCTTC

size: -
J: TRBJ1-2
D: TRBD1
V: TRBV7-2
CDR3: CASSLTGVAYGYTF
DNA: TGTGCCAGCAGCCTCACAGGGGTCGCCTATGGCTACACCTTC

size: few
J: TRBJ1-4
D: -
V: TRBV6-5
CDR3: CASSYTRAGVEKLFF
DNA: TGTGCCAGCAGTTACACTCGGGCAGGGGTAGAAAAACTGTTTTTT

size: -
J: TRBJ1-2
D: TRBD1
V: TRBV5-1
CDR3: CASSVGTGYYGYTF
DNA: TGCGCCAGCAGCGTGGGGACAGGGTACTATGGCTACACCTTC

size: -
J: TRBJ1-1
D: -
V: TRBV14
CDR3: CASSSTGHPNTEAFF
DNA: TGTGCCAGCAGCTCGACGGGACACCCGAACACTGAAGCTTTCTTT